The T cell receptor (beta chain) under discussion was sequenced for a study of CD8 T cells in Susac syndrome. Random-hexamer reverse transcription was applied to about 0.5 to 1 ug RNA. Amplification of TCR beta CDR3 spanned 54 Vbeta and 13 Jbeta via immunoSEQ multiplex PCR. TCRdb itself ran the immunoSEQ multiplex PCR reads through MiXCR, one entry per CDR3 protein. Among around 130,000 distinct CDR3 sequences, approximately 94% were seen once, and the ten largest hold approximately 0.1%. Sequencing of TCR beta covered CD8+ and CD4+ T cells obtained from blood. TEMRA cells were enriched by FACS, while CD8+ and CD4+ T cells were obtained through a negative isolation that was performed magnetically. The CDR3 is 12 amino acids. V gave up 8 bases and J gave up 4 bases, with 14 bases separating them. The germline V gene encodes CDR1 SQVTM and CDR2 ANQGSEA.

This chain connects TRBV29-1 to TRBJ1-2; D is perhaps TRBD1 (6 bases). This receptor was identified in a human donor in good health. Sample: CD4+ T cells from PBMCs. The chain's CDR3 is CSSGGDGYGYTF. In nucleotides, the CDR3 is TGCAGCTCCGGGGGCGACGGCTATGGCTACACCTTC.